One and the same sample provided the 18 T cell receptor beta chains below, sequenced in a study of T cell responses to AZD1222 COVID-19 vaccine. The table came from immunoSEQ multiplex PCR; TCRdb's copy has only in-frame clones and leaves some out. Of 120,000 to 150,000 clones in the sample, about 91% were seen once. This specimen was peripheral blood, taken on day 0 of AZD1222 vaccination. The receptors here all came from an adult in good health.

Note on this clone: The identical CDR3 is also encoded by other nucleotide sequences in the sample. This chain uses TRBV28 with TRBJ1-5; 7 nucleotides agree with TRBD1. V dropped 2 bases and J dropped 2; count of bases not matched to a gene: 3. Germline CDR1 and CDR2: MDHEN and SYDVKM. The CDR3 consists of 15 residues. The CDR3 here is CASSLTGARNQPQHF. DNA for the CDR3: TGTGCCAGCAGTTTAACAGGGGCACGCAATCAGCCCCAGCATTTT.

There are a few counts of this clone. The chain carries TRBV3-1 (or the pseudogene TRBV3-2) and TRBJ1-4; D possibly corresponds to TRBD1 (5 bases). V dropped 2 bases and J dropped 0 bases, with 10 bases sitting between them. Germline assignment: CDR1 LGHDT and CDR2 YNNKEL (reference sequence). This CDR3 spans 16 amino acids. As DNA, the CDR3 is TGTGCCAGCAGCCAACCCCAGGGAACAACTAATGAAAAACTGTTTTTT. It is translated as CASSQPQGTTNEKLFF.

V gene TRBV6-1 combines with J gene TRBJ2-7; 7 bases line up with TRBD2. The ends lost 0 bases at V and 4 bases at J; junction bases unmatched: 9. The CDR3 is 16 residues long. Germline-derived CDR1 and CDR2 are MNHNS and SASEGT. The CDR3 nucleotides read TGTGCCAGCAGTGAAGCATCAGCGGGGCCGCGGTACGAGCAGTACTTC. Translating gives CASSEASAGPRYEQYF.

The V and J genes are TRBV25-1 and TRBJ1-2; D may be TRBD1 (5 bases). This CDR3 comprises 12 residues. CDR1 and CDR2 (germline): MGHDK, SYGVNS. V lost 5 bases to trimming and J lost 4 bases, with 8 bases between them. CDR3 region: CASSLGLYGYTF. DNA for the CDR3: TGTGCCAGCAGTCTGGGGCTCTATGGCTACACCTTC.

V gene TRBV19 combines with J gene TRBJ2-7; TRBD2 is a possible D gene (6 bases). The CDR3 extends over 14 amino acids. Trimming took 6 bases from V and 0 from J, leaving 12 bases between them. Germline CDR1 LNHDA, CDR2 SQIVND (reference sequence). CDR3 amino acids: CASRGAGSSYEQYF. For the CDR3, the DNA is TGTGCCAGTAGGGGAGCGGGTAGCTCCTACGAGCAGTACTTC.

J is TRBJ2-1 and V is TRBV5-4; D remains unclear. This CDR3 spans 12 amino acids. Trimming removed 2 bases at V and 5 bases at J, with 5 bases between. CDR1 is SGHNT, CDR2 YYREEE, per germline (reference sequence). CDR3 in DNA: TGTGCCAGCAGCTTTGACCACAATGAGCAGTTCTTC. It is translated as CASSFDHNEQFF.

V gene TRBV28 combines with J gene TRBJ2-5, with 11 bases fitting TRBD2. Germline CDR1 MDHEN, CDR2 SYDVKM. V shed 3 bases and J 4 bases; nucleotides not matched to a gene: 1. This CDR3 contains 14 residues. CDR3 loop: CASSFLAGGETQYF. The CDR3 DNA follows: TGTGCCAGCAGTTTCCTAGCGGGAGGAGAGACCCAGTACTTC. Filled out from reference TRBV28 and TRBJ2-5, the complete variable domain reads DVKVTQSSRYLVKRTGEKVFLECVQDMDHENMFWYRQDPGLGLRLIYFSYDVKMKEKGDIPEGYSVSREKKERFSLILESASTNQTSMYLCASSFLAGGETQYFGPGTRLLVL.

This sequence joins TRBV6-5 and TRBJ1-2, with a tentative D call TRBD1 (6 bases). The germline V and J ends were trimmed by 5 bases and 8 bases, with 12 bases remaining between them. CDR1 MNHEY and CDR2 SVGAGI come from the germline V gene. CDR3 length: 12 residues. In DNA form, the CDR3 reads TGTGCCAGCAGTAAACAGGGTCGGGGCTACACCTTC. Residues: CASSKQGRGYTF.

The chain couples TRBV5-7 to TRBJ1-5; TRBD1 might be the D (5 bases). TRBV5-7 has ORF status, its function being uncertain. V lost 3 bases and J lost 0, with 19 bases in between. The CDR3 loop spans 18 amino acids. The CDR3 region is CASSSVGGGHYSNQPQHF. The CDR3 bases are TGTGCCAGCAGCTCGGTCGGGGGAGGGCATTATAGCAATCAGCCCCAGCATTTT.

The chain recombines TRBV30 with TRBJ1-2; D unclear. The germline V and J ends were trimmed by 0 bases and 8 bases, with 13 bases remaining between them. The CDR3 extends over 13 amino acids. Germline V gene lookup returns CDR1 GTSNPN and CDR2 SVGIG (reference sequence). The CDR3 loop reads CAWSVFSFGGYTF. DNA of the CDR3: TGTGCCTGGAGTGTTTTTAGTTTTGGCGGCTACACCTTC.

The rearrangement uses TRBV7-8 and TRBJ2-1; D not certain. Between the trimmed V and J ends, which lost 4 bases and 13 bases, there was a span of 23 bases. Germline V CDR1 and CDR2: SGHVS, FQNEAQ. The CDR3 covers 15 residues. The CDR3 bases are TGTGCCAGCAGCTCCACCCAACTGGCTAGTCACCCCCAGTTCTTC. Residues: CASSSTQLASHPQFF.

The rearrangement links TRBV28 to TRBJ2-7; the D gene is possibly TRBD2 (7 bases). The CDR3 loop spans 15 amino acids. Trimming removed 7 bases from V and 6 bases from J, with 22 bases in between. In germline, CDR1 is MDHEN, CDR2 SYDVKM. The CDR3 sequence is CASTPGGGQSGEQYF. The CDR3 bases are TGTGCCAGCACCCCGGGCGGGGGCCAGTCGGGCGAGCAGTACTTC.

This clone has only one observation. V and J are TRBV27 and TRBJ1-2, with 9 bases fitting TRBD1. V shed 8 bases, J shed 12 bases, and the junction held 16 bases outside the gene matches. The CDR3 covers 14 residues. Germline CDR1 reads MNHEY; CDR2 reads SMNVEV (reference sequence). CDR3 loop: CASRSQGAPWQDTF. The DNA of the CDR3 is TGTGCCAGCCGATCACAGGGGGCCCCGTGGCAGGACACCTTC.

CDR3 nucleotides: TGTGCCAGCAGTAGAACAGCCCCAAGCTCTGGGGCCAACGTCCTGACTTTC. Translating it yields CASSRTAPSSGANVLTF. The V and J genes are TRBV6-2 or TRBV6-3 and TRBJ2-6; D unclear. V was clipped by 5 bases and J by 0 bases, with 14 bases between them. The CDR3 contains 17 residues. Germline V gives CDR1 MNHEY, CDR2 SVGEGT.

This clone was recorded once. The V gene is TRBV5-1, the J gene TRBJ2-7; a possible D gene is TRBD1 (6 bases). Looked up from germline, CDR1 is SGHRS and CDR2 is YFSETQ. The germline V and J ends were trimmed by 0 bases and 4 bases, with 11 bases remaining between them. This CDR3 has 14 amino acids. This chain's CDR3 is CASSLGEGVYEQYF. CDR3 DNA: TGCGCCAGCAGCTTGGGTGAGGGGGTGTACGAGCAGTACTTC.

This clone was recorded a few times. V and J are TRBV7-8 and TRBJ1-2; 9 bases match TRBD1. This CDR3 region has 16 residues. The J segment lost 4 bases and the V segment lost 5 bases, leaving 11 bases of the junction unmatched. Germline V gene lookup returns CDR1 SGHVS and CDR2 FQNEAQ. The CDR3 DNA reads as TGTGCCAGCAGCGTAGGAGGGACAGGGTCTGGCTATGGCTACACCTTC. It is translated as CASSVGGTGSGYGYTF.

The gene calls are TRBV7-9 and TRBJ1-3, with 9 nucleotides matching TRBD1. The CDR3 is made up of 16 amino acids. The ends lost 5 bases at V and 5 bases at J; junction bases unmatched: 10. The V gene's germline CDR1 is SEHNR and CDR2 FQNEAQ (reference sequence). CDR3 nucleotide sequence: TGTGCCAGCAGCCCTGTCCCGGGACAGGGAAGAAACACCATATATTTT. Translating gives CASSPVPGQGRNTIYF.

This clone was observed once. The sample carries other DNA sequences with the same CDR3. The chain carries TRBV3-1 (or the pseudogene TRBV3-2) and TRBJ2-7; no reliable D call. V was shortened by 1 base and J by 2 bases, with 9 bases between the two germline ends. The CDR3 length is 14 residues. CDR1 and CDR2 (germline): LGHDT, YNNKEL (reference sequence). CDR3 region: CASSQAGGTYEQYF. The CDR3 DNA reads as TGTGCCAGCAGCCAAGCCGGTGGAACCTACGAGCAGTACTTC.